The sequence of this TCR beta chain was determined in a study of graft-versus-host responses after intestinal transplantation (dated by TCRdb to the early 2020s). Looking at the study overall: Recipients received multivisceral, liver-intestinal, or isolated intestinal transplants. Every recipient was given anti-thymocyte globulin induction, followed by around three years of maintenance tacrolimus and steroids. Bulk TCR-beta CDR3 sequencing was used to track graft-versus-host and host-versus-graft alloreactive T cell clones in the graft, circulation and bone marrow after intestinal transplantation. Alloreactive clones were identified by sequencing pre-transplant mixed lymphocyte reaction products and comparing them with unstimulated pre-transplant donor and recipient T cells. A cohort of 24 intestinal transplant recipients, including one retransplant, was enrolled, and 3 patients lacking pretransplant specimens were excluded. Donor T cell macrochimerism was defined as a peak of at least 4% donor T cells among recipient peripheral blood mononuclear cells. Rather than going through the commercial service, samples from three later patients were sequenced in-house on an Illumina MiSeq and processed with MiXCR.

The germline V gene (reference sequence) yields MNHEY for CDR1 and SMNVEV for CDR2. Relative to germline, V is 6 bases shorter and J is 4 bases shorter, with 15 bases between their ends. Counted from cysteine to phenylalanine, this CDR3 has 14 amino acids. Only CDR3 DNA remains: 42 bases, in frame from the first base. What the study reported, not specific to this receptor: High GvH to HvG T cell clonal ratios were observed in the allografts of patients with donor T cell macrochimerism. Early after transplant, declines in HvG clones were associated with peak levels of circulating GvH clones. GvH clones turned up in recipient bone marrow, with some appearing earlier in ileal mucosa or blood, a pattern consistent with an intestinal mucosal origin. The conclusions were limited by the relatively low number and heterogeneity of the intestinal transplant patients.

Library generation was performed with the immunoSEQ multiplex PCR assay. For most patients, genomic DNA was isolated with the Qiagen DNeasy Blood and Tissue Kit and sent frozen to Adaptive Biotechnologies for TCR sequencing. Adaptive Biotechnologies carried out high-throughput TCR-beta CDR3 sequencing of genomic DNA for most patients. The paper's processing steps were these. TCR sequencing data were retrieved from Adaptive's ImmunoSEQ software for roughly 17 patients, whereas three other patients were processed with MiXCR and VDJtools. To correct CD4 versus CD8 sorting errors, any sequence found in both subsets at a frequency ratio below 5:1 was removed. CDR3 nucleotide sequences shared between donor and recipient were removed because their origin could not be assigned. Alloreactive clones required at least 2-fold expansion over unstimulated cells and minimum CFSE-low frequency of 0.002% (template counts) or 0.001% (read counts). A clone was considered mappable if detected in the sequenced pre-transplant spleen, lymph node, or MLR CFSE-low populations of the donor or recipient. Cumulative frequency of alloreactive clones was calculated as a percentage of all sequences weighted by copy number. TCRdb's version of the immuneACCESS table is confined to in-frame rearrangements and falls short of the full clone set. An unresolved V gene accounts for under half of the shortfall where checked; the remainder is of unknown origin. Clone size and V and J calls were adopted from that table, with D and trimming inferred from the DNA. The sample table contains some 93,000 clones; only one count was recorded for about 91% of them. The top ten hold around 0.5% of the sample.

The sample's time point label, decoded: cells obtained before transplantation from donor or recipient. CD3+CD4+ and CD3+CD8+ populations were FACS-sorted from unstimulated pre-transplant donor and recipient cells taken from spleen or lymph nodes. For this clone: Its binding antigen is unknown. Base-call qualities are not available, and no considerably larger clone is one nucleotide away.

The sequence joins TRBV27 to TRBJ1-1; no D segment can be confidently identified. This receptor was taken from a human donor who received an intestinal transplant. The sample here was unstimulated CD8+ T cells sorted from spleen or lymph node cells, taken before intestinal transplant. This receptor carries the CDR3 CASRSGSRGTEAFF. In nucleotide form, the sequence is TGTGCCAGCAGATCCGGGTCCCGGGGCACTGAAGCTTTCTTT.